These 20 T cell receptor beta chains were all obtained from the same sample, sequenced in a study of T cells in Graves' hyperthyroidism and ophthalmopathy. RNA transcripts provided the source from which TCR beta CDR3 regions were amplified. The TCR CDR3 first-round RT-PCR relied on the HTBI primer set. TCRdb used MiXCR to reprocess the multiplex PCR reads, holding one entry per CDR3 protein. The sample has approximately 690,000 distinct CDR3 sequences; roughly 14% are singletons. Material for sequencing was blood. The receptors were sampled from a woman between 50 and 59 years old with Graves' ophthalmopathy.

This clonotype was detected many times. This sequence joins TRBV12-3 or TRBV12-4 and TRBJ2-1, with 9 bases aligning to TRBD2. V lost 1 base, J lost 8 bases, and 6 bases stayed unmatched. This CDR3 comprises 15 residues. The CDR3: CASSLEAGGRHEQFF. In nucleotides, the CDR3 is TGTGCCAGCAGTTTAGAGGCGGGAGGGCGGCATGAGCAGTTCTTC.

This clonotype has at least ten counts. The chain links TRBV5-1 to TRBJ1-1; the D is unclear. The CDR3 runs to 15 residues. Germline CDR1 and CDR2: SGHRS and YFSETQ. V was cut by 0 bases and J by 5 bases, with 14 bases left in between. CDR3 residues: CASSLEAGGGTEAFF. CDR3 nucleotides: TGCGCCAGCAGCTTGGAGGCGGGAGGAGGGACTGAAGCTTTCTTT.

This chain links TRBV7-2 with TRBJ2-7, with 7 nucleotides matching TRBD2. Germline V CDR1 and CDR2: SGHTA, FQGNSA. The CDR3 spans 15 residues. V lost 1 base to trimming and J lost 0 bases; unmatched junction nucleotides: 3. The DNA for the CDR3 is TGTGCCAGCAGCTTAGTTAGGGACTACTCCTACGAGCAGTACTTC. It encodes CASSLVRDYSYEQYF.

This clonotype has at least ten counts. The rearrangement uses TRBV20-1 and TRBJ1-5; the match to TRBD1 covers 11 bases. In germline, CDR1 is DFQATT, CDR2 SNEGSKA (reference sequence). CDR3 size: 16 residues. With 6 bases clipped from V and 3 bases from J, the junction kept 10 bases outside the gene matches. In nucleotides, the CDR3 is TGCAGTGCGCGGACAGGGGGCGGCGACCTCAATCAGCCCCAGCATTTT. It is translated as CSARTGGGDLNQPQHF.

This clonotype was detected many times. The genes are TRBV13 and TRBJ1-2; TRBD1 agrees at 9 bases. V lost 5 bases, J lost 2 bases, and 3 bases stayed unmatched. This CDR3 contains 14 residues. From germline, CDR1 is PRHDT and CDR2 FYEKMQ (reference sequence). CDR3 sequence (DNA): TGTGCCAGCAGCATGGGGACAGGGAACTATGGCTACACCTTC. Translation gives CASSMGTGNYGYTF. Full variable domain (rest looked up from reference TRBV13 and TRBJ1-2): AAGVIQSPRHLIKEKRETATLKCYPIPRHDTVYWYQQGPGQDPQFLISFYEKMQSDKGSIPDRFSAQQFSDYHSELNMSSLELGDSALYFCASSMGTGNYGYTFGSGTRLTVV.

This clonotype appeared many times. This chain links TRBV28 with TRBJ2-7; possible D gene TRBD1, 5 bases. The germline CDR1 and CDR2 sequences are MDHEN and SYDVKM. The CDR3 loop spans 15 amino acids. V was pared by 1 base and J by 1 base, with 11 bases between. CDR3 in DNA: TGTGCCAGCAGTTTATTCCTGCCAGGGTCCTACGAGCAGTACTTC. It translates to CASSLFLPGSYEQYF.

This clonotype showed up many times. The chain combines TRBV3-1 with TRBJ2-7, with D perhaps TRBD1 (6 bases). Germline-derived CDR1 and CDR2 are LGHDT and YNNKEL (reference sequence). This CDR3 comprises 14 residues. Trimming removed 3 bases from V and 2 bases from J, with 11 bases in between. The CDR3 loop is CASSQWDKTYEQYF. CDR3 in DNA: TGTGCCAGCAGCCAGTGGGACAAGACCTACGAGCAGTACTTC.

A remark on this clonotype: Given a much more abundant clone one base away, this may be a read error. CDR3 coding DNA: TGCAGTACTTCCTTGGCAGACAATGAGCAGTTCTTC. It translates to CSTSLADNEQFF. V and J are TRBV20-1 and TRBJ2-1; D is ambiguous. Trimming took 8 bases from V and 5 from J, leaving 13 bases between them. The CDR3 totals 12 residues. Germline CDR1 DFQATT, CDR2 SNEGSKA (reference sequence).

This chain uses TRBV15 with TRBJ1-3; perhaps TRBD1 as D (5 bases). The germline V gene has CDR1 LNHNV and CDR2 YYDKDF (reference sequence). V gave up 1 base and J gave up 3 bases, with 10 bases separating them. This CDR3 has 15 residues. The CDR3 coding sequence is TGTGCCACCAGCAGAGGCGGGACCGGTGGAAACACCATATATTTT. Translating it yields CATSRGGTGGNTIYF.

The chain recombines TRBV4-3 with TRBJ1-5; no clear D. Deletions cut 0 bases from V and 4 bases from J, with 13 bases between. The germline gives CDR1 LGHNA, CDR2 YSLEER. This CDR3 is built from 16 residues. The chain's CDR3 is CASSQEYSPTNQPQHF. The CDR3 nucleotides read TGCGCCAGCAGCCAAGAATACTCTCCGACGAATCAGCCCCAGCATTTT.

This clonotype was seen many times. The rearrangement uses TRBV6-2 or TRBV6-3 and TRBJ2-2, with 8 bases lining up with TRBD1. Germline CDR1 is MNHEY and CDR2 is SVGEGT. CDR3 length equals 16 residues. V was pared by 6 bases and J by 1 base, with 7 bases of the junction left unmatched. This CDR3 reads CASRPRDRKNTGELFF. CDR3 DNA sequence: TGTGCCAGCAGACCCCGGGACAGGAAGAACACCGGGGAGCTGTTTTTT.

A note on this clonotype: A much larger clone lies one base from this, so it may be a read error. J is TRBJ2-1 and V is TRBV12-3 or TRBV12-4; 7 bases match TRBD2. This CDR3 is 16 amino acids long. The V gene end was trimmed by 3 bases and the J gene end by 4 bases; junction bases not matched to a gene: 9. The CDR3 sequence: CASSFSGLSGYNEQFF. The DNA for the CDR3 is TGTGCCAGCAGTTTTAGCGGGTTATCGGGTTACAATGAGCAGTTCTTC.

This clonotype has at least ten counts. The chain uses TRBV4-3 and TRBJ2-7; TRBD2 matches 9 bases. V was clipped by 1 base and J by 3 bases; unmatched bases: 1. The germline V gene has CDR1 LGHNA and CDR2 YSLEER. CDR3 length: 14 residues. The CDR3 bases are TGCGCCAGCAGCCAAGGAGCGGGAGGCTACGAGCAGTACTTC. This encodes CASSQGAGGYEQYF.

This clonotype was detected ten times or more. The chain links TRBV2 to TRBJ1-2; D is perhaps TRBD1 (6 bases). The V and J ends lost 7 bases and 4 bases respectively, with 13 bases between them. This CDR3 has 13 residues. CDR1 is SNHLY, CDR2 FYNNEI, per germline. The CDR3 DNA reads TGTGCCAGCAACCCTGACAGGAGCTATGGCTACACCTTC. This codes for CASNPDRSYGYTF.

This clonotype appeared many times. V and J are TRBV7-6 and TRBJ2-1, with D possibly being TRBD1 or TRBD2 (6 bases each). V shed 1 base and J shed 4 bases, with 17 bases lying between them. Germline V gives CDR1 SGHVS, CDR2 FNYEAQ. The CDR3 is 17 amino acids. CDR3 protein: CASSLDFGGAIYNEQFF. The CDR3, as DNA: TGTGCCAGCAGCTTAGATTTCGGGGGCGCCATATACAATGAGCAGTTCTTC. Complete variable domain (other parts from reference TRBV7-6 and TRBJ2-1): GAGVSQSPRYKVTKRGQDVALRCDPISGHVSLYWYRQALGQGPEFLTYFNYEAQQDKSGLPNDRFSAERPEGSISTLTIQRTEQRDSAMYRCASSLDFGGAIYNEQFFGPGTRLTVL.

Many counts were recorded for this clonotype. V gene TRBV12-3 or TRBV12-4 combines with J gene TRBJ1-1; D is ambiguous. The CDR3 totals 15 residues. V lost 1 base, J lost 1 base, and 10 bases lay in between. The CDR3 region is CASSLGPGANTEAFF. The CDR3 nucleotides read TGTGCCAGCAGTTTAGGGCCGGGTGCGAACACTGAAGCTTTCTTT.

This chain's CDR3 is CASSIQSTGGGSGAQHF. CDR3 sequence (DNA): TGTGCCAGTAGTATCCAATCTACAGGGGGCGGGAGCGGGGCCCAGCATTTT. The rearrangement links TRBV19 to TRBJ1-5, with 9 bases aligning to TRBD1. V lost 3 bases, J lost 11 bases, and 17 bases stayed unmatched. The CDR3 has 17 residues. Per the germline V gene, CDR1 is LNHDA and CDR2 is SQIVND (reference sequence).

This chain joins TRBV5-8 and TRBJ1-4, with D maybe TRBD1 (5 bases). This CDR3 region has 15 residues. Looked up from germline, CDR1 is SGHTS and CDR2 is YDEGEE. V shed 4 bases and J shed 7 bases, with 17 bases lying between them. CDR3 nucleotides: TGTGCCAGCAGCAGGGACGTGGGGAGCGGTGAAAAACTGTTTTTT. Its protein product is CASSRDVGSGEKLFF. The complete variable domain, with remaining parts taken from reference TRBV5-8 and TRBJ1-4, reads EAGVTQSPTHLIKTRGQQATLRCSPISGHTSVYWYQQALGLGLQFLLWYDEGEERNRGNFPPRFSGRQFPNYSSELNVNALELEDSALYLCASSRDVGSGEKLFFGSGTQLSVL.

This clonotype has a handful of counts. This chain joins TRBV19 and TRBJ2-2, with 14 bases identical to TRBD2. Germline CDR1 reads LNHDA; CDR2 reads SQIVND (reference sequence). The junction had 4 bases not matched to a gene; V was cut back by 8 bases and J by 5 bases. This CDR3 has 15 residues. CDR3 sequence (DNA): TGTGCCAGTGGGGGACTAGCGGGAGTGACCGGGGAGCTGTTTTTT. This translates into CASGGLAGVTGELFF.

This clonotype occurred many times. This chain joins TRBV5-8 and TRBJ2-7; D not resolved. This CDR3 contains 15 residues. Trimming removed 3 bases at V and 0 bases at J, with 13 bases between. Germline loops: CDR1 SGHTS, CDR2 YDEGEE. The CDR3, as DNA: TGTGCCAGCAGCTCCTCCTTGGACGGCTCCTACGAGCAGTACTTC. Translating gives CASSSSLDGSYEQYF. The variable domain in full, completed from reference TRBV5-8 and TRBJ2-7, reads EAGVTQSPTHLIKTRGQQATLRCSPISGHTSVYWYQQALGLGLQFLLWYDEGEERNRGNFPPRFSGRQFPNYSSELNVNALELEDSALYLCASSSSLDGSYEQYFGPGTRLTVT.